The clone carrying this T cell receptor (beta chain) occurred a few times. Its antigen is still unknown. Using immunoSEQ multiplex PCR, the repertoire was profiled, and TCRdb retains in-frame clones only, with some absent. The sample consists of 85,000 to 110,000 clones, 90% to 95% of them appearing once. The data were obtained in a study of T cell responses to AZD1222 COVID-19 vaccine. Study findings and constraints: Clonal diversity was possibly underestimated; the donors were predominantly white British and more often female.

V was shortened by 6 bases and J by 0 bases, with 10 bases between the two germline ends. Germline CDR1 reads MNHEY; CDR2 reads SVGAGI. This CDR3 contains 14 residues. This sequence joins TRBV6-5 and TRBJ2-3; D remains ambiguous. Material: peripheral blood, obtained on day 0 of AZD1222 vaccination. The receptor comes from an adult in good health. CDR3 coding DNA: TGTGCCAGCAGACCACCTGACAGCACAGATACGCAGTATTTT. Its protein product is CASRPPDSTDTQYF.